This T cell receptor beta chain was sequenced during a study of blood T cell repertoires in COVID-19. Looking at the study overall: Nucleic acid was either cDNA or gDNA, and it came from T cells, B-cell-depleted T cells, or PBMCs.

Study processing details: The authors estimated nucleated cell counts from reference gene primer amplification. Only in-frame clones appear in the TCRdb table, and some are missing; sequencing was by immunoSEQ multiplex PCR. V, J and clone size are those of that table, while D and trimming were read from the DNA. There are around 200,000 clones in the sample; around 85% occur only once, and around 21% lies in the top ten. V lost 5 bases to trimming and J lost 7 bases, with 14 bases between them. Germline V gene data show CDR1 as LNHDA and CDR2 as SQIVND (reference sequence). This CDR3 contains 14 residues.

The sample taken for sequencing was peripheral blood. The chain carries TRBV19 and TRBJ1-4, with TRBD1 as a possible D gene (6 bases). The source is a man in his 70s with active or convalescent COVID-19. The CDR3 is CASSQQGRGEKLFF. CDR3 in DNA: TGTGCCAGTAGTCAACAGGGTAGGGGTGAAAAACTGTTTTTT.